These 32 T cell receptor beta chains share one sample of origin, sequenced in a study of CXCR3-negative and CXCR3-positive naive CD8 T cells. The study, taken as a whole, reports: Hydrophobicity of TRB CDR3s was greater in CXCR3-positive naive cells than in CXCR3-negative naive cells.

The antigens these receptors bind are not known. Via 5' RACE with UMI labels, TRB cDNA libraries were prepared. Using the 5' RACE reads, TCRdb records one entry per CDR3 protein without DNA. This repertoire comprises 65,000 to 90,000 distinct CDR3 sequences; its ten largest clones make up roughly 0.64%. Source material: naive CXCR3+ CD8+ T cells from blood. The subset here: CD45RO-CCR7+CD27+CD95- naive CD8+ T cells expressing CXCR3 (TNR3+). These receptors originate from a human donor in good health. Some clones in this sample may be carry-over from other donors' samples.

This chain joins TRBV27 and TRBJ1-5; TCRdb's D gene call, TRBD1, goes unchecked for lack of DNA. CDR1 is MNHEY and CDR2 is SMNVEV in the germline V gene (reference sequence). There are 18 residues in the CDR3. The CDR3 is CASSDILPGQGAEQPQHF.

The chain employs TRBV29-1 and TRBJ2-1; checking the TCRdb D call of TRBD2 is not possible without DNA. The CDR3 contains 16 residues. Germline V lookup: CDR1 SQVTM, CDR2 ANQGSEA. This CDR3 reads CSVEGLDEREGNEQFF.

This chain connects TRBV29-1 to TRBJ2-3. CDR1 SQVTM and CDR2 ANQGSEA come from the germline V gene. The CDR3 totals 14 residues. This chain's CDR3 is CSVEDSVDTDTQYF.

The V call is TRBV9, the J call TRBJ1-1; TCRdb designates TRBD1, a call that cannot be tested without DNA. Germline V lookup: CDR1 SGDLS, CDR2 YYNGEE. The length of the CDR3 is 15 residues. This chain's CDR3 is CASSDDRVPRAEAFF.

The chain has TRBV28 and TRBJ1-1; the TRBD1 assignment by TCRdb is unverifiable without DNA. Germline-derived CDR1 and CDR2 are MDHEN and SYDVKM. The CDR3 contains 15 residues. The CDR3 here is CASSLAAGGGTEAFF. The whole variable domain, filled in from reference TRBV28 and TRBJ1-1, reads DVKVTQSSRYLVKRTGEKVFLECVQDMDHENMFWYRQDPGLGLRLIYFSYDVKMKEKGDIPEGYSVSREKKERFSLILESASTNQTSMYLCASSLAAGGGTEAFFGQGTRLTVV.

The chain recombines TRBV20-1 with TRBJ2-3; TCRdb's D gene call, TRBD1, goes unchecked for lack of DNA. CDR1 is DFQATT, CDR2 SNEGSKA, per germline (reference sequence). This CDR3 has 16 residues. The chain's CDR3 is CSARESRVASTDTQYF.

The rearrangement joins TRBV14 to TRBJ2-7; TCRdb's D call of TRBD1 is untestable without DNA. There are 15 residues in the CDR3. CDR1 SGHDN and CDR2 FVKESK come from the germline V gene. The chain's CDR3 is CASSQELRQNYEQYF.

The V call is TRBV12-3 or TRBV12-4, the J call TRBJ2-7; the D gene TCRdb calls, TRBD2, cannot be checked with no DNA. This CDR3 is 15 amino acids long. The CDR3 region is CASSPSTGLAYEQYF.

The chain links TRBV5-1 to TRBJ2-7. The CDR3 loop spans 11 amino acids. The V gene's germline CDR1 is SGHRS and CDR2 YFSETQ. CDR3: CASSLSGEQYF.

The chain links TRBV21-1 to TRBJ2-5; TCRdb lists TRBD2, though no DNA is available to test this call. TRBV21-1 is a pseudogene segment. The CDR3 loop spans 18 amino acids. CDR3 residues: CASSKRDLAGPSRETQYF.

The chain carries TRBV7-2 and TRBJ2-5; TCRdb indicates TRBD2, and absent DNA this call remains unverified. The CDR3 has 18 residues. The germline V gene encodes CDR1 SGHTA and CDR2 FQGNSA. The CDR3 reads CASSLGTSGRDYQETQYF.

The V and J genes are TRBV4-1 and TRBJ2-1; the D gene TCRdb calls, TRBD2, cannot be checked with no DNA. The length of the CDR3 is 16 residues. Germline V CDR1 and CDR2: MGHRA, YSYEKL. The CDR3 loop is CASSPEAGGSGDEQFF.

This sequence joins TRBV28 and TRBJ2-5. There are 14 residues in the CDR3. In germline, CDR1 is MDHEN, CDR2 SYDVKM. CDR3 protein: CASSRFRTQETQYF.

The gene calls are TRBV12-3 or TRBV12-4 and TRBJ2-7; TCRdb's D gene call, TRBD2, goes unchecked for lack of DNA. The CDR3 covers 16 residues. The CDR3 loop reads CASSSQGLAGDYEQYF.

J is TRBJ2-2 and V is TRBV5-1; TCRdb reports TRBD1, a call that lacks DNA to check it against. This CDR3 region has 17 residues. Looked up from germline, CDR1 is SGHRS and CDR2 is YFSETQ. The CDR3 loop reads CASSRDPRVANTGELFF.

This chain connects TRBV20-1 to TRBJ2-1; the D call from TCRdb, TRBD1, cannot be confirmed without DNA. The CDR3 length is 17 residues. The V gene's germline CDR1 is DFQATT and CDR2 SNEGSKA (reference sequence). CDR3 sequence: CSARAPPRGREANEQFF.

The V gene is TRBV6-2 or TRBV6-3, the J gene TRBJ2-5; TCRdb gives TRBD2 as the D gene, but with no DNA this cannot be confirmed. This CDR3 is built from 18 residues. Germline V gene lookup returns CDR1 MNHEY and CDR2 SVGEGT. CDR3 sequence: CASSYSTSETGPQETQYF.

The CDR3 is CASSLRTSGSSYNEQFF. The V gene is TRBV7-9, the J gene TRBJ2-1; TCRdb's D call, TRBD2, is unchecked because there is no DNA. Germline V gene lookup returns CDR1 SEHNR and CDR2 FQNEAQ (reference sequence). CDR3 length: 17 amino acids.

The chain links TRBV5-5 to TRBJ2-3; TCRdb returns TRBD2, unconfirmable since there is no DNA. Germline assignment: CDR1 SGHKS and CDR2 YYEKEE (reference sequence). The length of the CDR3 is 17 residues. CDR3 sequence reads: CASSLAVRPPVTDTQYF.

The gene calls are TRBV29-1 and TRBJ2-5; TCRdb calls TRBD1, which cannot be checked without DNA. CDR3 size: 14 residues. Germline CDR1 is SQVTM and CDR2 is ANQGSEA. The CDR3 spells CSARGRGLRETQYF.

The chain is built from TRBV28 and TRBJ1-2; TCRdb returns TRBD1, unconfirmable since there is no DNA. Per the germline V gene, CDR1 is MDHEN and CDR2 is SYDVKM. The CDR3 loop spans 15 amino acids. Here the CDR3 reads CASSLSWDINYGYTF.

This sequence joins TRBV28 and TRBJ2-2; absent DNA, TCRdb's TRBD2 call cannot be checked. Germline loops: CDR1 MDHEN, CDR2 SYDVKM. The CDR3 covers 16 residues. The CDR3 here is CASSLSRGTFTGELFF. Combining the CDR3 with reference TRBV28 and TRBJ2-2 gives the whole variable domain DVKVTQSSRYLVKRTGEKVFLECVQDMDHENMFWYRQDPGLGLRLIYFSYDVKMKEKGDIPEGYSVSREKKERFSLILESASTNQTSMYLCASSLSRGTFTGELFFGEGSRLTVL.

The chain carries TRBV6-4 and TRBJ1-5. CDR3 length: 15 amino acids. CDR1 is MRHNA and CDR2 is SNTAGT in the germline V gene. The CDR3 here is CASSDSAESNQPQHF.

V is TRBV6-5 and J is TRBJ2-1; TCRdb's D call, TRBD1, is unchecked because there is no DNA. This CDR3 spans 13 amino acids. Germline V lookup: CDR1 MNHEY, CDR2 SVGAGI. CDR3 protein: CASQNPGRNEQFF.

This chain links TRBV15 with TRBJ1-1; absent DNA, TCRdb's TRBD1 call cannot be checked. The CDR3 runs to 15 residues. Per the germline V gene, CDR1 is LNHNV and CDR2 is YYDKDF (reference sequence). The CDR3 loop is CATSSLDRRNTEAFF.

This chain uses TRBV28 with TRBJ2-3. Germline loops: CDR1 MDHEN, CDR2 SYDVKM. This CDR3 is built from 12 residues. The CDR3 sequence is CASSPVWWPQYF.

V gene TRBV7-9 combines with J gene TRBJ1-1; TCRdb picks TRBD1, but there is no DNA to check that call. The CDR3 consists of 13 residues. CDR1 and CDR2 from the germline V gene are SEHNR and FQNEAQ (reference sequence). CDR3 residues: CASSLTGSTEAFF.

The CDR3 sequence is CASSEGGEQYF. J is TRBJ2-7 and V is TRBV10-1; TCRdb's D call, TRBD1, is unchecked because there is no DNA. From germline, CDR1 is WNHNN and CDR2 SYGVQD (reference sequence). This CDR3 spans 11 amino acids.

The V and J genes are TRBV12-3 or TRBV12-4 and TRBJ2-2; TCRdb's D call, TRBD2, is unchecked because there is no DNA. This CDR3 is 11 amino acids long. This CDR3 is CATEDTGELFF.

This chain joins TRBV6-2 or TRBV6-3 and TRBJ2-1. From germline, CDR1 is MNHEY and CDR2 SVGEGT. The CDR3 loop spans 13 amino acids. The CDR3 here is CASSSLPYNEQFF.

V and J are TRBV28 and TRBJ2-1; TCRdb returns TRBD1, unconfirmable since there is no DNA. The CDR3 length is 13 residues. Germline V CDR1 and CDR2: MDHEN, SYDVKM. CDR3 sequence: CASSMDSRNEQFF.

The V call is TRBV18, the J call TRBJ2-1. Germline-derived CDR1 and CDR2 are KGHSH and LQKENI. This CDR3 is 15 amino acids long. The CDR3 region is CASSPSGLKNNEQFF.